The 10 T cell receptor beta chains reported below all come from one sample, sequenced in a study of radiation and T cells in renal cell carcinoma. Stated time point: blood 2 weeks post-SBRT. Documented treatment: 15 Gy SBRT to primary tumor, nephrectomy 4 weeks later. Measured with immunoSEQ multiplex PCR; TCRdb has only the in-frame clones, and not every one. Of about 130,000 clones listed, around 82% are singletons. The sample here was blood, taken from a patient whose treatment included radiotherapy and nephrectomy. Receptor source: a man aged 50 to 59 with renal cell carcinoma.

This clone has more than one count but fewer than ten. V usage is TRBV15 and J usage is TRBJ1-2; no clear D. Trimming stripped 0 bases from V and 6 bases from J, with 8 bases between. In germline, CDR1 is LNHNV, CDR2 YYDKDF (reference sequence). This CDR3 contains 13 residues. This CDR3 is CATSRDLLNGYTF. DNA for the CDR3: TGTGCCACCAGCAGAGATCTCTTGAATGGCTACACCTTC.

The chain has TRBV4-3 and TRBJ2-3; no definite D call. The germline CDR1 and CDR2 sequences are LGHNA and YSLEER. The CDR3 contains 17 residues. The V gene lost 0 bases and the J gene lost 2 bases, with 15 bases spanning the gap. The CDR3 sequence is CASSQDEWTAVTDTQYF. CDR3 coding DNA: TGCGCCAGCAGCCAAGACGAGTGGACGGCAGTCACAGATACGCAGTATTTT.

This clone occurred once. The rearrangement joins TRBV5-1 to TRBJ2-5; a possible D gene is TRBD2 (6 bases). CDR1 and CDR2 (germline): SGHRS, YFSETQ. V shed 4 bases and J shed 4 bases, with 14 bases lying between them. This CDR3 region has 14 residues. The CDR3 loop reads CASSREAGLETQYF. CDR3 in DNA: TGCGCCAGCAGCAGGGAGGCAGGGTTAGAGACCCAGTACTTC. Drawing the rest from reference TRBV5-1 and TRBJ2-5, the complete variable domain is KAGVTQTPRYLIKTRGQQVTLSCSPISGHRSVSWYQQTPGQGLQFLFEYFSETQRNKGNFPGRFSGRQFSNSRSEMNVSTLELGDSALYLCASSREAGLETQYFGPGTRLLVL.

CDR3 nucleotide sequence: TGTGCCAGCAGCTTGGGAGGAAACACCTACAATGAGCAGTTCTTC. Amino acid sequence: CASSLGGNTYNEQFF. The gene calls are TRBV11-1 and TRBJ2-1, with D tentatively TRBD2 (6 bases). Trimming took off 3 bases at V and 2 bases at J, with 11 bases between the two ends. The CDR3 contains 15 residues. The germline gives CDR1 SGHAT, CDR2 FQDESV (reference sequence).

A single count supports this clone. The J gene is TRBJ1-4, the V gene TRBV28, with TRBD1 as a possible D gene (5 bases). CDR1 and CDR2 (germline): MDHEN, SYDVKM. This CDR3 comprises 15 residues. V was cut by 6 bases and J by 11 bases, with 22 bases left in between. The CDR3 DNA is TGTGCCAGCAGGATCCGGGACGGAGTAATGAAGAAACTGTTTTTT. Its translation is CASRIRDGVMKKLFF.

CDR3 region: CASADDPAGTGAEAFF. CDR3 DNA: TGTGCCAGCGCCGACGACCCTGCCGGGACAGGGGCTGAAGCTTTCTTT. The gene calls are TRBV11-2 and TRBJ1-1, with 10 bases aligning to TRBD1. CDR3 length equals 16 residues. Trimming cost V 8 bases and J 6 bases; bases outside gene matches: 15. CDR1 SGHAT and CDR2 FQNNGV come from the germline V gene.

The chain has TRBV7-6 and TRBJ1-3, with TRBD1 matching 7 bases. Germline loops: CDR1 SGHVS, CDR2 FNYEAQ. The CDR3 sequence is 17 residues long. Trimming cost V 5 bases and J 0 bases; bases outside gene matches: 10. For the CDR3, the DNA is TGTGCCAGCAGCGAAACCGGGACAGTGTACTCTGGAAACACCATATATTTT. It encodes CASSETGTVYSGNTIYF.

The chain carries TRBV2 and TRBJ1-5, with D uncertain. V gave up 4 bases and J gave up 7 bases, with 14 bases separating them. The CDR3 is 14 residues long. Germline V gene lookup returns CDR1 SNHLY and CDR2 FYNNEI. CDR3 amino acids: CASSGSRGEQPQHF. The DNA for the CDR3 is TGTGCCAGCAGTGGGTCTAGAGGCGAGCAGCCCCAGCATTTT.

The chain uses TRBV29-1 and TRBJ1-3; possible D gene TRBD1, 5 bases. Germline-derived CDR1 and CDR2 are SQVTM and ANQGSEA. The V and J ends lost 1 base and 1 base respectively, with 14 bases between them. This CDR3 is built from 16 residues. The CDR3 protein is CSVEGSRGMSGNTIYF. The CDR3 DNA reads as TGCAGCGTTGAAGGTTCGCGGGGCATGTCTGGAAACACCATATATTTT. Supplemented by reference TRBV29-1 and TRBJ1-3, the full variable domain reads SAVISQKPSRDICQRGTSLTIQCQVDSQVTMMFWYRQQPGQSLTLIATANQGSEATYESGFVIDKFPISRPNLTFSTLTVSNMSPEDSSIYLCSVEGSRGMSGNTIYFGEGSWLTVV.

This chain links TRBV28 with TRBJ1-4; D call uncertain. The germline gives CDR1 MDHEN, CDR2 SYDVKM. Trimming left V 3 bases short and J 4 bases short, with 9 bases between. The CDR3 consists of 14 residues. The CDR3 DNA reads TGTGCCAGCAGTTTTTACGGTCATAATGAAAAACTGTTTTTT. It translates to CASSFYGHNEKLFF.